The 15 T cell receptor beta chains in this list originate from one sample, sequenced in a study of prognosis after radiotherapy for stage I lung cancer. TCR beta CDR3 was amplified from genomic DNA by two-round multiplex PCR. Used in first-round PCR were primers specific to each TRBV and TRBJ gene. TCRdb reprocessed the multiplex PCR reads via MiXCR and lists one record per CDR3 protein. The sample shows approximately 30,000 distinct CDR3 sequences, roughly 30% of them seen only once. The specimen was PBMCs, collected before or after stereotactic body radiation therapy (not recorded which). These receptors all stem from a donor over 45 with non-small cell lung cancer.

The table lists this clonotype with many counts. The chain combines TRBV7-9 with TRBJ2-7; D not certain. The germline gives CDR1 SEHNR, CDR2 FQNEAQ (reference sequence). Trimming pared 5 bases from V and 7 bases from J, leaving 12 bases between. CDR3 length: 12 amino acids. The CDR3 region is CASSADNGEQYF. The CDR3 DNA sequence: TGTGCCAGCAGCGCGGATAATGGGGAGCAGTACTTC.

Turning to this clonotype: A far more abundant clone sits one base away, making this likely a read error. This chain uses TRBV6-2 or TRBV6-3 with TRBJ1-2, with TRBD1 identical over 10 bases. Trimming at V came to 7 bases and at J to 9 bases, leaving 14 bases not matched to a gene. Looked up from germline, CDR1 is MNHEY and CDR2 is SVGEGT. The CDR3 totals 15 residues. CDR3 sequence reads: CASTKGQGLWYSYTF. The CDR3 DNA sequence: TGTGCCAGCACTAAGGGACAGGGGCTTTGGTATAGCTACACCTTC.

In this sample, this clonotype turned up many times. The chain uses TRBV24-1 and TRBJ2-5; tentatively, D is TRBD1 (5 bases). The CDR3 length is 13 residues. Germline CDR1 is KGHDR and CDR2 is SFDVKD. V was trimmed by 5 bases and J by 2 bases, leaving 8 bases between them. CDR3 coding DNA: TGTGCCACCAGTGTTGCAGGGCAAGAGACCCAGTACTTC. Residues: CATSVAGQETQYF.

This clonotype has at least ten counts. The chain joins TRBV10-3 to TRBJ1-3; 8 nucleotides agree with TRBD1. CDR3 length equals 16 residues. Germline V gene lookup returns CDR1 ENHRY and CDR2 SYGVKD. J was trimmed by 0 bases and V by 10 bases; bases with no gene match: 11. In nucleotides, the CDR3 is TGTGCCACAAGGACAGGGACGATATCCTCTGGAAACACCATATATTTT. Its translation is CATRTGTISSGNTIYF.

About this clonotype: The likely explanation is a read error, given a far larger clone one base away. The chain employs TRBV6-1 and TRBJ1-5; unclear D gene. This CDR3 is 13 amino acids long. V was shortened by 7 bases and J by 5 bases, with 12 bases between the two germline ends. Germline loops: CDR1 MNHNS, CDR2 SASEGT. The CDR3 sequence: CASNLGMDQPQHF. Written as DNA, the CDR3 is TGTGCCAGCAACCTAGGGATGGATCAGCCCCAGCATTTT.

This clonotype has a count of ten or more. The J gene is TRBJ1-2, the V gene TRBV2; D not resolved. With 8 bases removed from V and 4 bases from J, the gap between germline ends came to 17 bases. CDR3 size: 14 residues. The V gene's germline CDR1 is SNHLY and CDR2 FYNNEI. The CDR3 DNA reads as TGTGCCAGCGGAGGCCCGGCAGGTGTCTATGGCTACACCTTC. Its protein product is CASGGPAGVYGYTF. Complete variable domain (other parts from reference TRBV2 and TRBJ1-2): EPEVTQTPSHQVTQMGQEVILRCVPISNHLYFYWYRQILGQKVEFLVSFYNNEISEKSEIFDDQFSVERPDGSNFTLKIRSTKLEDSAMYFCASGGPAGVYGYTFGSGTRLTVV.

This clonotype was seen repeatedly, ten times or more. The chain is built from TRBV11-2 and TRBJ2-5, with TRBD2 as a possible D gene (5 bases). CDR1 is SGHAT, CDR2 FQNNGV, per germline. The CDR3 loop spans 15 amino acids. V was clipped by 0 bases and J by 5 bases, with 13 bases between them. For the CDR3, the DNA is TGTGCCAGCAGCTTAGAGATTGGCCGCGGGGAGACCCAGTACTTC. Its translation is CASSLEIGRGETQYF. Together with reference TRBV11-2 and TRBJ2-5, the CDR3 gives the full variable domain: EAGVAQSPRYKIIEKRQSVAFWCNPISGHATLYWYQQILGQGPKLLIQFQNNGVVDDSQLPKDRFSAERLKGVDSTLKIQPAKLEDSAVYLCASSLEIGRGETQYFGPGTRLLVL.

This clonotype has at least ten counts. The V call is TRBV18, the J call TRBJ1-2, with D unclear. CDR3 length: 13 residues. V gave up 1 base and J gave up 2 bases, with 5 bases separating them. In germline, CDR1 is KGHSH, CDR2 LQKENI. The CDR3 spells CASSPLDNYGYTF. The CDR3, as DNA: TGTGCCAGCTCACCACTAGACAACTATGGCTACACCTTC.

Of note for this clonotype: One end of the junction fails to match germline, which may point to a read error. The J gene is TRBJ2-1, the V gene TRBV7-2, with TRBD1 matching over 7 bases. From germline, CDR1 is SGHTA and CDR2 FQGNSA. The CDR3 length is 17 residues. CDR3 sequence reads: CAISAGRGRNSYNEQFF. The CDR3 DNA reads as TGTGCCATCAGCGCCGGAAGGGGGCGGAACTCCTACAATGAGCAGTTCTTC.

This clonotype was seen at least ten times. The chain couples TRBV5-1 to TRBJ2-7; perhaps TRBD1 as D (5 bases). Per the germline V gene, CDR1 is SGHRS and CDR2 is YFSETQ. The length of the CDR3 is 12 residues. The V end was cut by 4 bases, the J end by 7 bases, with 12 bases between. The DNA for the CDR3 is TGCGCCAGCAGCCCTCCAGGGCGGGAGCAGTACTTC. It is translated as CASSPPGREQYF.

This clonotype was detected a few times. This rearrangement joins TRBV19 to TRBJ1-5, with 10 nucleotides matching TRBD1. The junction had 6 bases not matched to a gene; V was cut back by 6 bases and J by 4 bases. This CDR3 comprises 15 residues. CDR1 and CDR2 from the germline V gene are LNHDA and SQIVND (reference sequence). CDR3 DNA: TGTGCCAGTAGGGGACAGGGGTATTATAATCAGCCCCAGCATTTT. Its translation is CASRGQGYYNQPQHF.

This clonotype was picked up many times. The chain recombines TRBV6-5 with TRBJ2-5; the D is unclear. Germline V gene sequence: CDR1 MNHEY, CDR2 SVGAGI. CDR3 length equals 12 residues. The V gene lost 2 bases and the J gene lost 3 bases, with 4 bases spanning the gap. The CDR3, as DNA: TGTGCCAGCAGTTACGGAGAAGAGACCCAGTACTTC. Protein sequence: CASSYGEETQYF.

This clonotype was picked up many times. V is TRBV5-6 and J is TRBJ1-2; 7 bases are a match to TRBD1. CDR3 size: 14 residues. After removal of 0 bases from V and 5 bases from J, the junction contained 4 bases not matched to a gene. Per germline, CDR1 SGHDT and CDR2 YYEEEE. DNA of the CDR3: TGTGCCAGCAGCTTGGAACAGGGGTGGTATGGCTACACCTTC. It codes for CASSLEQGWYGYTF.

Relative to its sample, this clonotype is medium-sized. The chain couples TRBV11-1 to TRBJ2-3; D perhaps matches TRBD1 (5 bases). This CDR3 contains 13 residues. Germline-derived CDR1 and CDR2 are SGHAT and FQDESV (reference sequence). The V gene lost 5 bases and the J gene lost 4 bases, with 10 bases spanning the gap. In nucleotides, the CDR3 is TGTGCCAGCAGCGGGATAGGGGCAGATACGCAGTATTTT. Protein product: CASSGIGADTQYF.

In this sample, this clonotype turned up many times. The rearrangement links TRBV2 to TRBJ2-1, with TRBD2 matching 13 bases. V shed 6 bases and J 0 bases; nucleotides not matched to a gene: 5. Per germline, CDR1 SNHLY and CDR2 FYNNEI. The length of the CDR3 is 17 residues. CDR3 region: CASRSGTSGTSYNEQFF. The CDR3 DNA follows: TGTGCCAGCAGATCCGGGACTAGCGGGACCTCCTACAATGAGCAGTTCTTC.